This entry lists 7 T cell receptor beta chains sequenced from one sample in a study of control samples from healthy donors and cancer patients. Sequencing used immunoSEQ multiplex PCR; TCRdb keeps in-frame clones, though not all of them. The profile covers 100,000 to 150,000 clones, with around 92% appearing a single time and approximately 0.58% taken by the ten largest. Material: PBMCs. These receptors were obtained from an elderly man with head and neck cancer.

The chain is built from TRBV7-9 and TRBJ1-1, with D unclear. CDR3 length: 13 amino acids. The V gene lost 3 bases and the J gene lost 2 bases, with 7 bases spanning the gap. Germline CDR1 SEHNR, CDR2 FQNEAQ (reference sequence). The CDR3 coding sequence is TGTGCCAGCAGCTTCGGCCTAAACACTGAAGCTTTCTTT. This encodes CASSFGLNTEAFF. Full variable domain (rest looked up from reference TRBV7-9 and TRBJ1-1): DTGVSQNPRHKITKRGQNVTFRCDPISEHNRLYWYRQTLGQGPEFLTYFQNEAQLEKSRLLSDRFSAERPKGSFSTLEIQRTEQGDSAMYLCASSFGLNTEAFFGQGTRLTVV.

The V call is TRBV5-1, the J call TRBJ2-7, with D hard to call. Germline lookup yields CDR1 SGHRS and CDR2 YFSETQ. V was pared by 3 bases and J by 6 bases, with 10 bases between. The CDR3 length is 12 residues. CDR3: CASSSDSTEQYF. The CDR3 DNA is TGCGCCAGCAGCTCCGATTCTACCGAGCAGTACTTC.

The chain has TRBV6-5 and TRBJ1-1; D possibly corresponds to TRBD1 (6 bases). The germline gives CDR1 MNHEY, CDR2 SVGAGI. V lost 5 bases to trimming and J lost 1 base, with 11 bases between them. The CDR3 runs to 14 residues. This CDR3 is CASSIAGANTEAFF. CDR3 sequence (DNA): TGTGCCAGCAGTATCGCAGGGGCGAACACTGAAGCTTTCTTT.

The CDR3 DNA sequence: TGTGCCAGCAGCCAGCGGGACAGGGGGCCCGAAGCTTTCTTT. Its translation is CASSQRDRGPEAFF. The rearrangement uses TRBV3-1 (or the pseudogene TRBV3-2) and TRBJ1-1; 12 nucleotides match TRBD1. The CDR3 is made up of 14 amino acids. V trimming: 3 bases; J trimming: 8 bases; junction bases outside the gene matches: 4. Germline lookup yields CDR1 LGHDT and CDR2 YNNKEL (reference sequence).

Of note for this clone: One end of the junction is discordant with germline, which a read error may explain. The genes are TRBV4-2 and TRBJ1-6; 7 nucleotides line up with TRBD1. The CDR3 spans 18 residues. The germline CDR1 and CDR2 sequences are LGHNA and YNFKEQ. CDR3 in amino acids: CASSQLRDSQPGNLPLHF. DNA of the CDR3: TGTGCCAGCAGCCAACTCCGGGACAGCCAACCGGGTAATTTACCCCTCCACTTT.

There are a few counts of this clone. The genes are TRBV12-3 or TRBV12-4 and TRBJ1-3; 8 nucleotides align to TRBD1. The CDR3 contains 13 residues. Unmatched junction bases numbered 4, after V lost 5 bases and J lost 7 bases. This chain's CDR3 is CASSQTGGNTIYF. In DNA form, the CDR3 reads TGTGCCAGCAGTCAAACAGGGGGGAACACCATATATTTT.

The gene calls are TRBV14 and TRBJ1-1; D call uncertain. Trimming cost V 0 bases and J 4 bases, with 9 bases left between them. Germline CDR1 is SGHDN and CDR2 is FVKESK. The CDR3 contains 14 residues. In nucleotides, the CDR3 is TGTGCCAGCAGCCAAGAAAAAGGGATCACTGAAGCTTTCTTT. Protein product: CASSQEKGITEAFF.